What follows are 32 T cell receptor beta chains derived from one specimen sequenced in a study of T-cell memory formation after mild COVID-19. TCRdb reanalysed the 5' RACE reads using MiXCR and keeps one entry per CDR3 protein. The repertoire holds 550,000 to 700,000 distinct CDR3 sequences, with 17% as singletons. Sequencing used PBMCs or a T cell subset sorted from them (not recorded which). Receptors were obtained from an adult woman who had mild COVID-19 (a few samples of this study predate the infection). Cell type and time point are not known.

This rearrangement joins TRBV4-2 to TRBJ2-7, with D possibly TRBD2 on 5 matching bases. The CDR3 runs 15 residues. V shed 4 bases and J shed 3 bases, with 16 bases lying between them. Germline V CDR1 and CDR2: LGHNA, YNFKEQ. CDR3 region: CASSRALAGDYEQYF. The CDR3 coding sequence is TGTGCCAGCAGCCGAGCGCTAGCCGGGGACTACGAGCAGTACTTC.

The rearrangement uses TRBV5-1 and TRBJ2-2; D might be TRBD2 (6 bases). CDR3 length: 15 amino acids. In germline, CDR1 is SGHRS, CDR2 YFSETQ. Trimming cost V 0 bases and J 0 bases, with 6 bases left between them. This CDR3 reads CASSLERANTGELFF. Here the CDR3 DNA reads TGCGCCAGCAGCTTGGAGCGGGCGAACACCGGGGAGCTGTTTTTT. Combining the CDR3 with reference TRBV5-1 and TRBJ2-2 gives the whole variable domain KAGVTQTPRYLIKTRGQQVTLSCSPISGHRSVSWYQQTPGQGLQFLFEYFSETQRNKGNFPGRFSGRQFSNSRSEMNVSTLELGDSALYLCASSLERANTGELFFGEGSRLTVL.

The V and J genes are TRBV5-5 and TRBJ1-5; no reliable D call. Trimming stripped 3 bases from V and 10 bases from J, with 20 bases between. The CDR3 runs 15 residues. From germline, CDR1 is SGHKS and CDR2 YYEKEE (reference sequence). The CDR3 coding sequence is TGTGCCAGCAGCTCATCCGGGAATCTTGTCCTTCCCCAGCATTTT. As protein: CASSSSGNLVLPQHF.

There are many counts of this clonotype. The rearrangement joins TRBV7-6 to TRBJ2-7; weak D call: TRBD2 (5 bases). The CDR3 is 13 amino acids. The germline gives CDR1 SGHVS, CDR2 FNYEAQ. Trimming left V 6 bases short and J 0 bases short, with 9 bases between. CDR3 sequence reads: CASSRESSYEQYF. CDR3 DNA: TGTGCCAGCAGTAGGGAGAGCTCCTACGAGCAGTACTTC.

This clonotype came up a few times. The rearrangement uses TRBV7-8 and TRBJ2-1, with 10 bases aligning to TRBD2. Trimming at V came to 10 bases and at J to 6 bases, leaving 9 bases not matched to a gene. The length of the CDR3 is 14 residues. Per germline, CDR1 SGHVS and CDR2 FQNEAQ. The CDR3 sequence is CATIPWTSGNEQFF. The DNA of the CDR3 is TGTGCCACCATCCCTTGGACTAGCGGCAATGAGCAGTTCTTC.

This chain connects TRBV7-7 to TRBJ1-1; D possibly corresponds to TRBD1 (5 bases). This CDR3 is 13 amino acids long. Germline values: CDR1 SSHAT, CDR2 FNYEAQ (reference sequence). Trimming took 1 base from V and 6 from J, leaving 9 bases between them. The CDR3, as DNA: TGTGCCAGCAGCTTAGATTGGGGGGCTGAAGCTTTCTTT. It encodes CASSLDWGAEAFF.

The CDR3 DNA follows: TGTGCCAGCAGTTCCAGCGGGAGGTCGGGTGATACGCAGTATTTT. It encodes CASSSSGRSGDTQYF. The chain combines TRBV6-5 with TRBJ2-3; 9 nucleotides line up with TRBD2. This CDR3 comprises 15 residues. V lost 4 bases and J lost 6; bases outside the gene matches: 8. CDR1 and CDR2 (germline): MNHEY, SVGAGI.

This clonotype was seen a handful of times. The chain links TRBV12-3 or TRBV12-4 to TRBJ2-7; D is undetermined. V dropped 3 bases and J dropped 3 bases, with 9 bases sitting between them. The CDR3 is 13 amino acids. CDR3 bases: TGTGCCAGCAGTTTTGGGCAATTCTACGAGCAGTACTTC. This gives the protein CASSFGQFYEQYF.

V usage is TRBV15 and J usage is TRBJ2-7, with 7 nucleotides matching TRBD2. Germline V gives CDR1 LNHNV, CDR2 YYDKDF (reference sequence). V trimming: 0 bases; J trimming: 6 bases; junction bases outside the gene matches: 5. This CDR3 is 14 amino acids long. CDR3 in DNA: TGTGCCACCAGCAGAGATCCTACGGGAGGCGAGCAGTACTTC. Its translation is CATSRDPTGGEQYF.

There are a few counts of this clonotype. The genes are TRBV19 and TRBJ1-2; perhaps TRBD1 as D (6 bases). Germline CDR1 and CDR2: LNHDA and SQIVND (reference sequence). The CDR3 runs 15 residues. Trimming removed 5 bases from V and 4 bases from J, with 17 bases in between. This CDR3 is CASSARDNLLYGYTF. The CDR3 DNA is TGTGCCAGTAGTGCCCGGGACAATCTCCTCTATGGCTACACCTTC.

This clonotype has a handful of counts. CDR3 residues: CASSRRTSGRVTDTQYF. CDR3 nucleotides: TGTGCCAGCAGCCGAAGGACTAGCGGGAGGGTAACAGATACGCAGTATTTT. This rearrangement joins TRBV3-1 to TRBJ2-3; 15 bases line up with TRBD2. The CDR3 runs 17 residues. V dropped 4 bases and J dropped 3; count of bases not matched to a gene: 5. The germline CDR1 and CDR2 sequences are LGHDT and YNNKEL (reference sequence).

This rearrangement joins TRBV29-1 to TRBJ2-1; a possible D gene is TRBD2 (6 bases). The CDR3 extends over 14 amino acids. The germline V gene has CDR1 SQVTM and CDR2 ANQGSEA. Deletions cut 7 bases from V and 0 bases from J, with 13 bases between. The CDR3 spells CSGSGQSSYNEQFF. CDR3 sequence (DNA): TGCAGCGGCAGCGGGCAGAGCTCCTACAATGAGCAGTTCTTC.

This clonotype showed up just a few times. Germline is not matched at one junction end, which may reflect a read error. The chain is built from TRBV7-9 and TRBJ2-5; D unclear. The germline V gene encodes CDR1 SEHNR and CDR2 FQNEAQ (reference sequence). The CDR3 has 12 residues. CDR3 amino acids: CASSQTGEAQYF. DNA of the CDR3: TGTGCCAGCAGCCAAACTGGAGAGGCCCAGTACTTC.

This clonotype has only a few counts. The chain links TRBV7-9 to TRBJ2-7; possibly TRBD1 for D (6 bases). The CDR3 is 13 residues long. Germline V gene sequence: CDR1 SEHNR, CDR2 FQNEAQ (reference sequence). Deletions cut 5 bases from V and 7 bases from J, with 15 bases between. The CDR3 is CASSLTGVREQYF. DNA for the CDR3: TGTGCCAGCAGCCTGACAGGCGTTCGGGAGCAGTACTTC. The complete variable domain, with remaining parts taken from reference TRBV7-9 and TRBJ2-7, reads DTGVSQNPRHKITKRGQNVTFRCDPISEHNRLYWYRQTLGQGPEFLTYFQNEAQLEKSRLLSDRFSAERPKGSFSTLEIQRTEQGDSAMYLCASSLTGVREQYFGPGTRLTVT.

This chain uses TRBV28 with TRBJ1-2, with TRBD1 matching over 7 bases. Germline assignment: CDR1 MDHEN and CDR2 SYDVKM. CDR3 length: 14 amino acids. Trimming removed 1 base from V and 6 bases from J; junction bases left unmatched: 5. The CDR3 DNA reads TGTGCCAGCAGTTTATTCACAGGGGCTGATGGCTACACCTTC. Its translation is CASSLFTGADGYTF.

In DNA form, the CDR3 reads TGCAGTGCTAGGCCCGCGGGGGGAACTAACTATGGCTACACCTTC. Translation gives CSARPAGGTNYGYTF. The V gene is TRBV20-1, the J gene TRBJ1-2; maybe TRBD1 (5 bases). CDR1 and CDR2 from the germline V gene are DFQATT and SNEGSKA (reference sequence). The CDR3 runs to 15 residues. V was trimmed by 3 bases and J by 0 bases, leaving 14 bases between them.

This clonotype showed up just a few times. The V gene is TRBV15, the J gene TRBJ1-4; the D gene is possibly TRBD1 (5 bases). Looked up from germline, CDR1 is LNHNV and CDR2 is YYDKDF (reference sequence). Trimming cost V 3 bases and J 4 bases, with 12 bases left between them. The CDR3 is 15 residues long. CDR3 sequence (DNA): TGTGCCACCAGCAGCCGCCGGGACCTTAATGAAAAACTGTTTTTT. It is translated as CATSSRRDLNEKLFF.

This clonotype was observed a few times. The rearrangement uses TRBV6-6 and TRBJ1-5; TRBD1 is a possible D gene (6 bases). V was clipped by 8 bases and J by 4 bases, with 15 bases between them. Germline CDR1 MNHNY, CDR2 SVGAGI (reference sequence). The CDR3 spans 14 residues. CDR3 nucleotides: TGTGCCAGCTTGGGGGACATCCGGAATCAGCCCCAGCATTTT. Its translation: CASLGDIRNQPQHF.

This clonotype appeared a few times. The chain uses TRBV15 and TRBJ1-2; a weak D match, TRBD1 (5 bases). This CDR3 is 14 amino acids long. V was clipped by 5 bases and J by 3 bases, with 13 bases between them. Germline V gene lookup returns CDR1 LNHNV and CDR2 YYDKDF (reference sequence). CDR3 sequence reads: CATSPALGDYGYTF. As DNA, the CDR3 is TGTGCCACCAGCCCCGCACTAGGGGACTATGGCTACACCTTC.

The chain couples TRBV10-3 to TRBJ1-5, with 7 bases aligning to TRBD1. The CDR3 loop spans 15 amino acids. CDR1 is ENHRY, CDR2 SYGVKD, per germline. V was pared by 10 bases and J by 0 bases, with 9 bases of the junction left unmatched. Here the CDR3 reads CATQTGDYSNQPQHF. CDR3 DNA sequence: TGTGCCACCCAAACAGGGGATTATAGCAATCAGCCCCAGCATTTT.

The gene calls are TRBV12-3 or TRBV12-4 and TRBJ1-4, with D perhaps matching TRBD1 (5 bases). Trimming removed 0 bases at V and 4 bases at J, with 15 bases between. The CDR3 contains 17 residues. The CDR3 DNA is TGTGCCAGCAGTTTAGCCCTCATGGGGGGAAGTAATGAAAAACTGTTTTTT. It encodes CASSLALMGGSNEKLFF.

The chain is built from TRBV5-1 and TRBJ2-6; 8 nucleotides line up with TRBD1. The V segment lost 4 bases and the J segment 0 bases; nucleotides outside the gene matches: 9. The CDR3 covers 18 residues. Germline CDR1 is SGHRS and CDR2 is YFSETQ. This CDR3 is CASSQGQGVLSGANVLTF. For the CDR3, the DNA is TGCGCCAGCAGCCAAGGACAGGGAGTCCTCTCTGGGGCCAACGTCCTGACTTTC.

The CDR3 protein is CASSPMGTGEQYF. The CDR3 region has the DNA TGTGCCAGCAGTCCGATGGGAACGGGCGAGCAGTACTTC. The chain is built from TRBV12-3 or TRBV12-4 and TRBJ2-7, with D unresolved. V lost 5 bases and J lost 6, with 14 bases in between. The CDR3 consists of 13 residues.

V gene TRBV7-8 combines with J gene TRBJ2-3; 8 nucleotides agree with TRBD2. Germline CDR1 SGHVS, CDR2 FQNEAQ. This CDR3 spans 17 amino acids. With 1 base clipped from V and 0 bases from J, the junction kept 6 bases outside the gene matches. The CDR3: CASSLGPSGRSTDTQYF. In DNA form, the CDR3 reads TGTGCCAGCAGCTTAGGACCCAGCGGGAGAAGCACAGATACGCAGTATTTT.

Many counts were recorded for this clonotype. CDR3 residues: CSAKDRVHEQYF. CDR3 DNA: TGCAGTGCGAAGGACAGGGTCCACGAGCAGTACTTC. This chain connects TRBV20-1 to TRBJ2-7, with 8 bases aligning to TRBD1. The CDR3 length is 12 residues. CDR1 is DFQATT and CDR2 is SNEGSKA in the germline V gene (reference sequence). Trimming took 6 bases from V and 5 from J; bases not matched to a gene: 6.

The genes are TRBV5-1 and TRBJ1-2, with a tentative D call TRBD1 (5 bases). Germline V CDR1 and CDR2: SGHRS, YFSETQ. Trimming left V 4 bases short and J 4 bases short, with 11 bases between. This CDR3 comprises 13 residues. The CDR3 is CASSDDSVYGYTF. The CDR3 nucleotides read TGCGCCAGCAGCGACGACAGCGTCTATGGCTACACCTTC.

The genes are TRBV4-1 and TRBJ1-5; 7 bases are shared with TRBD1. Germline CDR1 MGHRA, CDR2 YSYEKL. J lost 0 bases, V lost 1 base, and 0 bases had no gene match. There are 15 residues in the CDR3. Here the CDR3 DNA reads TGCGCCAGCAGCCAAGGACAGGGTAGCAATCAGCCCCAGCATTTT. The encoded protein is CASSQGQGSNQPQHF.

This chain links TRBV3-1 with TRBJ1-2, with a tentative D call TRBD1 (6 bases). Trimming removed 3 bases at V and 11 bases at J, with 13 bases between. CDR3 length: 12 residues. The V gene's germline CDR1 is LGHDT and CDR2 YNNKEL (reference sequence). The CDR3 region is CASSQAGEEYTF. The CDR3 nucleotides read TGTGCCAGCAGCCAGGCAGGGGAAGAATACACCTTC.

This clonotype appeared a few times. CDR3 in DNA: TGTGCCAGCAGCCCTCGTCAGGGCGTACTCCGCACAGATACGCAGTATTTT. Translated: CASSPRQGVLRTDTQYF. The rearrangement links TRBV5-6 to TRBJ2-3; tentative D call: TRBD1 (5 bases). Trimming removed 4 bases at V and 1 base at J, with 19 bases between. Germline V CDR1 and CDR2: SGHDT, YYEEEE. CDR3 length: 17 amino acids.

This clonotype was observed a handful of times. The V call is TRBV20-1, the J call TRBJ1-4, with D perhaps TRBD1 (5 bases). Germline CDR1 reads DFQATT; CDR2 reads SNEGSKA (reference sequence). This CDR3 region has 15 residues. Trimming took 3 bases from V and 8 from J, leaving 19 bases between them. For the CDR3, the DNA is TGCAGTGCTAGTAATTCCGGGGGTGGCGGAGAAAAACTGTTTTTT. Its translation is CSASNSGGGGEKLFF.

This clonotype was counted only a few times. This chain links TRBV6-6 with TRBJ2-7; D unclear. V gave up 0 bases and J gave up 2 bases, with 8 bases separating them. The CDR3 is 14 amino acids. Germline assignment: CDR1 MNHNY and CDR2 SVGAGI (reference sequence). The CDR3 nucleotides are TGTGCCAGCAGTTACTCGGCCGCAGCCTACGAGCAGTACTTC. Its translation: CASSYSAAAYEQYF.

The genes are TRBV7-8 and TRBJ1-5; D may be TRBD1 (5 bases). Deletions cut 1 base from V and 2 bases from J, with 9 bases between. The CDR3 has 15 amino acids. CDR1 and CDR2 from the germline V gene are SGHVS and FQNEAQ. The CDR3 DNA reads TGTGCCAGCAGCTTAGGGCCACAGGGCAATCAGCCCCAGCATTTT. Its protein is CASSLGPQGNQPQHF.